The clone carrying this TCR beta chain was seen a handful of times. Antigen specificity is unknown. This sample stems from a study of cytomegalovirus exposure and HLA in healthy donors. Findings and limits, study-wide: A few V segments could not be told apart, such as TRBV6-2 and TRBV6-3, and were left out.

The ends were cut back, 7 bases at V and 8 bases at J, with 17 bases in the middle. CDR1 and CDR2 from the germline V gene are MDHEN and SYDVKM. This CDR3 has 14 amino acids. With 60 Vbeta and 13 Jbeta primers, the PCR was carried out. Produced via immunoSEQ multiplex PCR; TCRdb's table is partial and in-frame only. The sample carries about 150,000 clones, roughly a tenth recorded once. The sample comprised PBMCs. This TCR was sampled from a male donor in good health and CMV-seronegative. The chain joins TRBV28 to TRBJ1-4; TRBD1 is a possible D gene (5 bases). CDR3 in DNA: TGTGCCAGCATTTCTTCCGGGGGAGGCGAAAAACTGTTTTTT. This sequence encodes CASISSGGGEKLFF.